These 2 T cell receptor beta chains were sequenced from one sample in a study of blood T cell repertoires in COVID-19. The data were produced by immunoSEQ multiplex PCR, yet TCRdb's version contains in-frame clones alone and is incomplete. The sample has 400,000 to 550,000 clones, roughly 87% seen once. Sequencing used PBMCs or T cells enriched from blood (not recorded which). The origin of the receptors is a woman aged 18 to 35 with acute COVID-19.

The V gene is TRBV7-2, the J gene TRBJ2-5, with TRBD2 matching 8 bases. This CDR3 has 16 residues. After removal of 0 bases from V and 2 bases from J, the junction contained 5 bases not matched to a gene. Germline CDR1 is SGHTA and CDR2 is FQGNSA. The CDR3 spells CASSLAAASGQETQYF. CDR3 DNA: TGTGCCAGCAGCTTAGCGGCGGCTAGCGGGCAAGAGACCCAGTACTTC. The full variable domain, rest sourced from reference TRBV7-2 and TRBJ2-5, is GAGVSQSPSNKVTEKGKDVELRCDPISGHTALYWYRQSLGQGLEFLIYFQGNSAPDKSGLPSDRFSAERTGGSVSTLTIQRTQQEDSAVYLCASSLAAASGQETQYFGPGTRLLVL.

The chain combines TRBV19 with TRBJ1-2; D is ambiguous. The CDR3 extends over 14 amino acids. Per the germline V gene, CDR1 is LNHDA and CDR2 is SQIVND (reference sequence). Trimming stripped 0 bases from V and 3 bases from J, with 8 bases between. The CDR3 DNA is TGTGCCAGTAGTATAGACCGGCAGGACTATGGCTACACCTTC. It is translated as CASSIDRQDYGYTF.